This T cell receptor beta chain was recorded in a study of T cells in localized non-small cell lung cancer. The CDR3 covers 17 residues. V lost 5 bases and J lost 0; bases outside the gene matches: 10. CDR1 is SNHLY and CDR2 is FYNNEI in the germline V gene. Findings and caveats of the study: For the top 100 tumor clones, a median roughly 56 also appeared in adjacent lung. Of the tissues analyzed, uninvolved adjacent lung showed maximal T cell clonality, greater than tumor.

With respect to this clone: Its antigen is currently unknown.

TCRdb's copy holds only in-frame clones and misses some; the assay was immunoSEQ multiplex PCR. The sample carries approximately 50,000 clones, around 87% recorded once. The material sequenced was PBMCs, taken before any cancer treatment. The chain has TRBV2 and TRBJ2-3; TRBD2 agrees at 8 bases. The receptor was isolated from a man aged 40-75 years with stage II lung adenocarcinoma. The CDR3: CASSLNPTSVSTDTQYF. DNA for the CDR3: TGTGCCAGCAGTCTTAACCCGACTAGCGTGAGCACAGATACGCAGTATTTT.